Below, one T cell receptor (beta chain) is given with its context. This sample was included in a study of shared clonotypes between healthy human individuals. Study context: The composition of the donors was a couple of women and a few men aged 18 to 49. For every donor, three CD4 naive, three CD4 memory, two CD8 naive and one CD8 memory plates were used.

This CDR3 is built from 15 residues. V shed 3 bases and J 4 bases; nucleotides not matched to a gene: 6. Germline V gene sequence: CDR1 SGDLS, CDR2 YYNGEE. As originally analysed: Junction-only immunoSEQ sequences carried no quality scores, so filtering differed. The data were produced by immunoSEQ multiplex PCR, yet TCRdb's version contains in-frame clones alone and is incomplete. V, J and clone size reflect that table, while D and trimming were determined from the DNA. Of about 1.5 million clones listed, approximately 96% are singletons. V is TRBV9 and J is TRBJ2-2, with TRBD2 matching over 7 bases. The receptor comes from a man younger than 45 in good health. Input material: naive CD4+ T cells sorted from blood. Subset in this sample: CD45RA+ positively selected. The CDR3 DNA reads TGTGCCAGCAGCGCGGGACTACCGTTCACCGGGGAGCTGTTTTTT. Encoded protein: CASSAGLPFTGELFF.